The 25 T cell receptor beta chains in this list originate from one sample, sequenced in a study of T-cell reconstitution after alpha-beta-depleted transplantation in children. Unique molecular identifiers were incorporated when the TCRbeta library was constructed. From the PCR reads, TCRdb called clonotypes with MiXCR, one entry per CDR3 protein. The sample holds 300,000 or so distinct CDR3 sequences, approximately 20% seen once. The source was PBMCs, mostly from graft donor cells, collected 180 days after TCRalphabeta/CD19-depleted stem cell transplant. The receptors here all came from a male patient between 5 and 17 years old who had a stem cell transplant for acute lymphoblastic leukemia, so the T cells may come from the graft donor.

This clonotype was detected many times. The chain uses TRBV5-1 and TRBJ2-7, with D possibly TRBD2 on 6 matching bases. Germline V gene sequence: CDR1 SGHRS, CDR2 YFSETQ. V was shortened by 3 bases and J by 2 bases, with 12 bases between the two germline ends. This CDR3 region has 14 residues. CDR3 residues: CASSWRGNPYEQYF. The CDR3 nucleotides are TGCGCCAGCAGCTGGCGCGGGAATCCCTACGAGCAGTACTTC.

The rearrangement joins TRBV7-9 to TRBJ2-7, with D possibly being TRBD1 (6 bases). V was clipped by 5 bases and J by 2 bases, with 19 bases between them. Germline V gives CDR1 SEHNR, CDR2 FQNEAQ (reference sequence). The CDR3 has 16 residues. The DNA of the CDR3 is TGTGCCAGCAGCCGTCTCACCGGGACACTGGCCTACGAGCAGTACTTC. Amino acid sequence: CASSRLTGTLAYEQYF. The full variable domain, in which reference TRBV7-9 and TRBJ2-7 provide the parts outside the CDR3, is DTGVSQNPRHKITKRGQNVTFRCDPISEHNRLYWYRQTLGQGPEFLTYFQNEAQLEKSRLLSDRFSAERPKGSFSTLEIQRTEQGDSAMYLCASSRLTGTLAYEQYFGPGTRLTVT.

This clonotype was counted a few times. CDR3 residues: CSVPGQGIDEQYF. CDR3 DNA sequence: TGCAGCGTTCCGGGACAGGGGATTGACGAGCAGTACTTC. V is TRBV29-1 and J is TRBJ2-7, with 10 bases fitting TRBD1. Germline trimming cut 5 bases from V and 5 bases from J; bases unmatched to any gene: 6. Per germline, CDR1 SQVTM and CDR2 ANQGSEA. The length of the CDR3 is 13 residues.

The sample holds a few counts of this clonotype. CDR3 in DNA: TGTGCCAGCAGTAACAGGGTCCCTAACTATGGCTACACCTTC. This encodes CASSNRVPNYGYTF. The chain couples TRBV11-2 to TRBJ1-2, with D maybe TRBD1 (6 bases). Germline V gene sequence: CDR1 SGHAT, CDR2 FQNNGV. V lost 6 bases to trimming and J lost 0 bases, with 11 bases between them. The length of the CDR3 is 14 residues.

In its sample, this clonotype was seen a few times. This chain links TRBV29-1 with TRBJ2-1; 14 bases agree with TRBD2. The junction had 13 bases not matched to a gene; V was cut back by 8 bases and J by 7 bases. Germline lookup yields CDR1 SQVTM and CDR2 ANQGSEA. The length of the CDR3 is 16 residues. CDR3 region: CSLRRAGLAGANEQFF. DNA for the CDR3: TGCAGCCTCAGGAGGGCGGGACTAGCGGGAGCTAATGAGCAGTTCTTC.

The rearrangement links TRBV18 to TRBJ1-3, with D uncertain. The CDR3 is 14 residues long. Germline V gene lookup returns CDR1 KGHSH and CDR2 LQKENI. V was clipped by 3 bases and J by 4 bases, with 10 bases between them. The DNA for the CDR3 is TGTGCCAGCTCACCTGGCCCGGCGGGAAACACCATATATTTT. Protein sequence: CASSPGPAGNTIYF.

Ten or more counts support this clonotype. The J gene is TRBJ2-1, the V gene TRBV12-3 or TRBV12-4; D possibly corresponds to TRBD2 (6 bases). Trimming shortened V by 5 bases and J by 3 bases, and 14 bases separated the two germline ends. CDR3 length: 15 amino acids. This CDR3 is CASSRDLGVYNEQFF. The DNA for the CDR3 is TGTGCCAGCAGTAGGGACTTGGGGGTCTACAATGAGCAGTTCTTC.

The CDR3 DNA reads as TGCGCCAGCAGCCAAGTAGGGGGGTACTACGAGCAGTACTTC. Its translation is CASSQVGGYYEQYF. The chain links TRBV4-1 to TRBJ2-7, with D possibly called TRBD1 or TRBD2 (6 bases each). In germline, CDR1 is MGHRA, CDR2 YSYEKL. Trimming shortened V by 1 base and J by 3 bases, and 10 bases separated the two germline ends. This CDR3 comprises 14 residues.

J is TRBJ1-6 and V is TRBV7-9; 9 bases match TRBD1. The V segment lost 5 bases and the J segment 5 bases; nucleotides outside the gene matches: 4. This CDR3 contains 15 residues. In germline, CDR1 is SEHNR, CDR2 FQNEAQ (reference sequence). DNA of the CDR3: TGTGCCAGCAGCCGTTGGACAGGGGATAATTCACCCCTCCACTTT. Translated: CASSRWTGDNSPLHF.

Many counts were recorded for this clonotype. The chain combines TRBV27 with TRBJ2-7; TRBD2 aligns across 8 bases. The CDR3 totals 12 residues. After removal of 11 bases from V and 6 bases from J, the junction contained 9 bases not matched to a gene. CDR1 MNHEY and CDR2 SMNVEV come from the germline V gene (reference sequence). CDR3 loop: CAVGREWGEQYF. The CDR3 nucleotides are TGTGCCGTCGGGAGGGAATGGGGCGAGCAGTACTTC.

Only a few counts were recorded for this clonotype. The chain recombines TRBV5-5 with TRBJ2-1, with D perhaps TRBD1 (5 bases). Germline V gene sequence: CDR1 SGHKS, CDR2 YYEKEE (reference sequence). V was trimmed by 4 bases and J by 9 bases, leaving 14 bases between them. The CDR3 is made up of 13 amino acids. CDR3: CASSGQSYSEQFF. The DNA of the CDR3 is TGTGCCAGCAGCGGACAAAGCTATAGTGAGCAGTTCTTC.

In this sample, this clonotype turned up a few times. CDR3 in amino acids: CATSPGKGVTDTQYF. In DNA form, the CDR3 reads TGTGCCACCAGCCCCGGTAAAGGGGTCACAGATACGCAGTATTTT. The chain uses TRBV15 and TRBJ2-3; D is perhaps TRBD1 (5 bases). V dropped 5 bases and J dropped 2 bases, with 14 bases sitting between them. CDR1 and CDR2 (germline): LNHNV, YYDKDF (reference sequence). The CDR3 is 15 residues long.

This chain connects TRBV4-1 to TRBJ2-5, with 10 bases lining up with TRBD2. In germline, CDR1 is MGHRA, CDR2 YSYEKL. V shed 3 bases and J 2 bases; nucleotides not matched to a gene: 15. The CDR3 contains 19 residues. Here the CDR3 DNA reads TGCGCCAGCAGCCATCCGGGGCTAGCGGGAGTGGAGGGGCAAGAGACCCAGTACTTC. It translates to CASSHPGLAGVEGQETQYF.

This clonotype was counted a few times. The gene calls are TRBV25-1 and TRBJ1-1, with D perhaps TRBD1 (5 bases). Germline V gives CDR1 MGHDK, CDR2 SYGVNS. The CDR3 length is 13 residues. V gave up 2 bases and J gave up 4 bases, with 8 bases separating them. Here the CDR3 DNA reads TGTGCCAGCAGTGAACAGGGAGTCACTGAAGCTTTCTTT. This gives the protein CASSEQGVTEAFF.

CDR3: CASSLYPGPRNQPQHF. For the CDR3, the DNA is TGTGCCAGCAGCTTATACCCGGGACCGCGAAATCAGCCCCAGCATTTT. This chain uses TRBV7-6 with TRBJ1-5, with D perhaps matching TRBD1 (5 bases). This CDR3 is 16 amino acids long. V was trimmed by 2 bases and J by 4 bases, leaving 15 bases between them. Germline assignment: CDR1 SGHVS and CDR2 FNYEAQ. The complete variable domain, with remaining parts taken from reference TRBV7-6 and TRBJ1-5, reads GAGVSQSPRYKVTKRGQDVALRCDPISGHVSLYWYRQALGQGPEFLTYFNYEAQQDKSGLPNDRFSAERPEGSISTLTIQRTEQRDSAMYRCASSLYPGPRNQPQHFGDGTRLSIL.

This clonotype was seen a few times. The chain is built from TRBV4-1 and TRBJ2-7; TRBD1 aligns across 7 bases. The germline V gene encodes CDR1 MGHRA and CDR2 YSYEKL. The junction had 3 bases not matched to a gene; V was cut back by 4 bases and J by 3 bases. The CDR3 length is 13 residues. The CDR3, as DNA: TGCGCCAGCAGCCGAGGACAGGTCTACGAGCAGTACTTC. As protein: CASSRGQVYEQYF.

This chain uses TRBV5-1 with TRBJ1-6, with a possible D match to TRBD1 (5 bases). In germline, CDR1 is SGHRS, CDR2 YFSETQ. The length of the CDR3 is 14 residues. V was cut by 0 bases and J by 7 bases, with 8 bases left in between. This CDR3 reads CASSLEGRNSPLHF. In DNA form, the CDR3 reads TGCGCCAGCAGCTTGGAGGGGCGGAATTCACCCCTCCACTTT.

V usage is TRBV4-1 and J usage is TRBJ2-1, with no clear D. The CDR3 covers 13 residues. Germline loops: CDR1 MGHRA, CDR2 YSYEKL. V gave up 1 base and J gave up 7 bases, with 8 bases separating them. The CDR3 here is CASSQGTGNEQFF. The CDR3 nucleotides are TGCGCCAGCAGCCAAGGTACTGGGAATGAGCAGTTCTTC.

This chain links TRBV20-1 with TRBJ1-6, with D tentatively TRBD1 (6 bases). This CDR3 is built from 14 residues. The germline V gene encodes CDR1 DFQATT and CDR2 SNEGSKA (reference sequence). Trimming shortened V by 4 bases and J by 6 bases, and 13 bases separated the two germline ends. The CDR3 region has the DNA TGCAGTGCTAAGATGGGACAAATTAATTCACCCCTCCACTTT. Encoded protein: CSAKMGQINSPLHF.

This chain joins TRBV6-5 and TRBJ2-5; TRBD1 aligns across 8 bases. CDR1 and CDR2 (germline): MNHEY, SVGAGI. This CDR3 is built from 15 residues. V lost 2 bases and J lost 5; bases outside the gene matches: 7. CDR3 DNA sequence: TGTGCCAGCAGTTACCGCGGACAGGGTCAGGAGACCCAGTACTTC. Its protein product is CASSYRGQGQETQYF.

This clonotype was seen only a few times. The chain couples TRBV6-5 to TRBJ2-7; a weak D match, TRBD2 (5 bases). Trimming stripped 7 bases from V and 5 bases from J, with 12 bases between. Germline values: CDR1 MNHEY, CDR2 SVGAGI. The CDR3 contains 12 residues. CDR3 region: CASIRGWHEQYF. The CDR3 DNA follows: TGTGCCAGCATCAGAGGGTGGCACGAGCAGTACTTC.

This clonotype was counted between two and nine times. V and J are TRBV2 and TRBJ2-3; 12 bases fit TRBD2. Germline lookup yields CDR1 SNHLY and CDR2 FYNNEI. The CDR3 is 16 amino acids. Unmatched junction bases numbered 8, after V lost 4 bases and J lost 6 bases. This CDR3 reads CASSVPTSGRLDTQYF. Written as DNA, the CDR3 is TGTGCCAGCAGTGTCCCCACTAGCGGGAGGCTGGATACGCAGTATTTT.

In its sample, this clonotype was seen a few times. The chain's CDR3 is CASSARGARGNTIYF. The CDR3 DNA follows: TGTGCCAGCAGCGCCCGTGGGGCGAGAGGAAACACCATATATTTT. V usage is TRBV7-6 and J usage is TRBJ1-3; TRBD1 might be the D (5 bases). V lost 5 bases and J 4 bases, leaving 15 bases between the germline ends. The germline V gene has CDR1 SGHVS and CDR2 FNYEAQ. There are 15 residues in the CDR3. The variable domain in full, with the rest retrieved from reference TRBV7-6 and TRBJ1-3, is GAGVSQSPRYKVTKRGQDVALRCDPISGHVSLYWYRQALGQGPEFLTYFNYEAQQDKSGLPNDRFSAERPEGSISTLTIQRTEQRDSAMYRCASSARGARGNTIYFGEGSWLTVV.

This clonotype was seen only a few times. This chain uses TRBV20-1 with TRBJ1-2, with D uncertain. The CDR3 has 10 residues. Looked up from germline, CDR1 is DFQATT and CDR2 is SNEGSKA (reference sequence). Between the trimmed V and J ends, which lost 6 bases and 5 bases, there was a span of 7 bases. The CDR3 loop is CSASRYGYTF. The CDR3 nucleotides are TGCAGTGCCAGCCGTTATGGCTACACCTTC.

This chain connects TRBV12-3 or TRBV12-4 to TRBJ2-4; maybe TRBD1 (6 bases). This CDR3 spans 16 amino acids. Between the trimmed V and J ends, which lost 5 bases and 0 bases, there was a span of 14 bases. The CDR3 bases are TGTGCCAGCAGTCCCACAGGGATGGTAGCCAAAAACATTCAGTACTTC. Its protein product is CASSPTGMVAKNIQYF.